A single sample is the source of the 27 T cell receptor beta chains below, sequenced in a study of vaccination and CD4 T cells after COVID-19. These receptors' antigens are unknown. Indicated treatment: roughly ten-day PBMC culture with coronavirus spike peptide pools or control peptides (ViraFEST assay). Samples of CD4+ T cells were obtained from the unexposed donor before the COVID-19 pandemic (2011-2018). With the Oncomine TCR Beta short-read assay, DNA from cultured CD4+ T cells was sequenced. In TCRdb, the PCR reads were re-called with MiXCR into one record per CDR3 protein. Among roughly 7,900 distinct CDR3 sequences listed, around two fifths were seen once. The sequenced sample consisted of CD4+ T cells from blood, cultured in vitro. The source is a human donor in good health.

A few counts support this clonotype. V and J are TRBV5-3 and TRBJ2-5; 7 positions agree with TRBD1. TRBV5-3 is an ORF, and what it does is uncertain. The CDR3 sequence is 13 residues long. The ends lost 9 bases at V and 3 bases at J; junction bases unmatched: 8. The CDR3 DNA is TGTGCCACCATGCGACAGGGAGAAGAGACCCAGTACTTC. Protein product: CATMRQGEETQYF.

The chain combines TRBV11-3 with TRBJ2-2, with 11 bases fitting TRBD1. V shed 4 bases and J 4 bases; nucleotides not matched to a gene: 8. This CDR3 spans 17 amino acids. Per the germline V gene, CDR1 is SGHNT and CDR2 is YENEEA. As DNA, the CDR3 is TGTGCCAGCAGCTCAGAGTCCGGGACAGGGGGCACCGGGGAGCTGTTTTTT. Protein: CASSSESGTGGTGELFF.

V is TRBV5-4 and J is TRBJ1-2, with TRBD1 identical over 7 bases. V shed 5 bases and J 4 bases; nucleotides not matched to a gene: 5. Germline V gene sequence: CDR1 SGHNT, CDR2 YYREEE (reference sequence). The CDR3 is made up of 13 amino acids. CDR3 amino acids: CASRDRATYGYTF. As DNA, the CDR3 is TGTGCCAGCAGAGACAGGGCGACCTATGGCTACACCTTC.

This clonotype was observed a handful of times. This sequence joins TRBV28 and TRBJ2-5; TRBD1 or TRBD2 may be the D gene (5 bases each). V was pared by 10 bases and J by 2 bases, with 17 bases between. Germline V gene lookup returns CDR1 MDHEN and CDR2 SYDVKM. The CDR3 runs 14 residues. CDR3 DNA sequence: TGTGCCACCAAGCCTTGGGGGAATCAAGAGACCCAGTACTTC. It is translated as CATKPWGNQETQYF. Together with reference TRBV28 and TRBJ2-5, the CDR3 gives the full variable domain: DVKVTQSSRYLVKRTGEKVFLECVQDMDHENMFWYRQDPGLGLRLIYFSYDVKMKEKGDIPEGYSVSREKKERFSLILESASTNQTSMYLCATKPWGNQETQYFGPGTRLLVL.

This clonotype has a handful of counts. This chain links TRBV20-1 with TRBJ2-7; no reliable D call. Germline values: CDR1 DFQATT, CDR2 SNEGSKA (reference sequence). V was shortened by 3 bases and J by 6 bases, with 15 bases between the two germline ends. The CDR3 length is 13 residues. The CDR3 DNA is TGCAGTGCTAGGACGAGGTTTCTGTTCGAGCAGTACTTC. Its protein product is CSARTRFLFEQYF.

The chain couples TRBV20-1 to TRBJ1-6, with 10 bases that match TRBD1. This CDR3 region has 17 residues. Germline trimming cut 6 bases from V and 6 bases from J; bases unmatched to any gene: 14. Per germline, CDR1 DFQATT and CDR2 SNEGSKA (reference sequence). The DNA for the CDR3 is TGCAGTGCCAGGACAGGGGGGCCGGCCCAACTTAATTCACCCCTCCACTTT. Its protein is CSARTGGPAQLNSPLHF.

The chain links TRBV18 to TRBJ2-7; TRBD1 aligns across 10 bases. CDR3 size: 14 residues. Germline values: CDR1 KGHSH, CDR2 LQKENI. The V and J ends lost 2 bases and 3 bases, in that order; junction bases with no gene match: 1. CDR3 in DNA: TGTGCCAGCTCACCAGGGACAGGGGTCTACGAGCAGTACTTC. This gives the protein CASSPGTGVYEQYF.

Only a few counts were recorded for this clonotype. The V and J genes are TRBV6-4 and TRBJ1-1; D is perhaps TRBD1 (5 bases). V lost 5 bases and J lost 1, with 8 bases in between. This CDR3 is 13 amino acids long. Germline values: CDR1 MRHNA, CDR2 SNTAGT. The CDR3 reads CASSRGGNTEAFF. The DNA for the CDR3 is TGTGCCAGCAGTAGGGGAGGGAACACTGAAGCTTTCTTT.

Only a few counts were recorded for this clonotype. CDR3 loop: CASTGERFYSNQPQHF. The CDR3 bases are TGTGCCAGTACCGGGGAAAGGTTCTATAGCAATCAGCCCCAGCATTTT. The chain links TRBV19 to TRBJ1-5; D gene uncertain. This CDR3 has 16 residues. V lost 7 bases to trimming and J lost 0 bases, with 16 bases between them. Germline V gene lookup returns CDR1 LNHDA and CDR2 SQIVND (reference sequence).

This clonotype was counted a few times. The V and J genes are TRBV20-1 and TRBJ1-5; D not certain. CDR3 length equals 13 residues. CDR1 and CDR2 from the germline V gene are DFQATT and SNEGSKA (reference sequence). V was clipped by 3 bases and J by 6 bases, with 12 bases between them. The CDR3 DNA is TGCAGTGCTAGTTCGGGCTCCACTCAGCCCCAGCATTTT. Its translation: CSASSGSTQPQHF.

The chain employs TRBV5-8 and TRBJ1-2; the match to TRBD1 covers 8 bases. Germline values: CDR1 SGHTS, CDR2 YDEGEE. The trim removed 6 bases at V and 4 bases at J, leaving 11 bases unmatched. This CDR3 has 15 amino acids. Here the CDR3 DNA reads TGTGCCAGCACCGAGACAGGGGCGGACCTCTATGGCTACACCTTC. It yields the protein CASTETGADLYGYTF.

The chain is built from TRBV6-1 and TRBJ2-2; a weak D match, TRBD2 (6 bases). The germline V and J ends were trimmed by 6 bases and 7 bases, with 18 bases remaining between them. This CDR3 is built from 15 residues. The germline V gene encodes CDR1 MNHNS and CDR2 SASEGT. Here the CDR3 reads CASSLRDSPSGELFF. The CDR3, as DNA: TGTGCCAGCAGCCTCCGGGACTCCCCGAGCGGGGAGCTGTTTTTT.

This chain links TRBV6-5 with TRBJ1-5, with D possibly TRBD1 on 6 matching bases. The V and J ends lost 4 bases and 2 bases respectively, with 9 bases between them. CDR3 size: 14 residues. From germline, CDR1 is MNHEY and CDR2 SVGAGI. As DNA, the CDR3 is TGTGCCAGCAGTTCCAGGGGACGCAATCAGCCCCAGCATTTT. Translated, it gives CASSSRGRNQPQHF.

This rearrangement joins TRBV20-1 to TRBJ2-4; possible D gene TRBD1, 6 bases. Germline CDR1 and CDR2: DFQATT and SNEGSKA (reference sequence). CDR3 length: 14 residues. The V end was cut by 0 bases, the J end by 0 bases, with 6 bases between. CDR3 loop: CSAREDRAKNIQYF. The CDR3 nucleotides read TGCAGTGCTAGAGAGGACAGAGCCAAAAACATTCAGTACTTC.

The chain couples TRBV6-1 to TRBJ2-1; D might be TRBD2 (5 bases). V lost 7 bases to trimming and J lost 4 bases, with 17 bases between them. The V gene's germline CDR1 is MNHNS and CDR2 SASEGT. CDR3 size: 15 residues. The CDR3 loop reads CASKNPAGAYNEQFF. CDR3 sequence (DNA): TGTGCCAGCAAAAATCCGGCGGGTGCATACAATGAGCAGTTCTTC.

The chain recombines TRBV19 with TRBJ2-5; 10 bases fit TRBD2. CDR1 and CDR2 from the germline V gene are LNHDA and SQIVND (reference sequence). This CDR3 comprises 17 residues. Trimming removed 2 bases from V and 0 bases from J; junction bases left unmatched: 6. The CDR3 is CASSIRLAGGYQETQYF. In DNA form, the CDR3 reads TGTGCCAGTAGTATACGACTAGCGGGCGGGTACCAAGAGACCCAGTACTTC.

The gene calls are TRBV24-1 and TRBJ1-5; D remains unclear. Germline V gene lookup returns CDR1 KGHDR and CDR2 SFDVKD. Trimming removed 12 bases at V and 4 bases at J, with 21 bases between. This CDR3 spans 15 amino acids. CDR3 residues: CAPPPGDGENQPQHF. CDR3 bases: TGTGCCCCCCCCCCAGGAGATGGGGAAAATCAGCCCCAGCATTTT.

V usage is TRBV6-1 and J usage is TRBJ1-3, with a possible D match to TRBD1 (5 bases). Germline V gives CDR1 MNHNS, CDR2 SASEGT. The V end lost 5 bases, the J end lost 3 bases, and 11 bases lay between the germline ends. CDR3 length: 14 residues. The chain's CDR3 is CASSQGSYGNTIYF. The CDR3 DNA follows: TGTGCCAGCAGTCAGGGTTCGTATGGAAACACCATATATTTT.

J is TRBJ1-5 and V is TRBV28; 8 positions agree with TRBD1. CDR1 and CDR2 from the germline V gene are MDHEN and SYDVKM. With V trimmed by 6 bases and J by 2 bases, 18 bases remained unmatched. The CDR3 spans 19 residues. CDR3 DNA: TGTGCCAGCAGCTCCACCTTGCTGACAGGGGTTATCGGCAATCAGCCCCAGCATTTT. Its protein is CASSSTLLTGVIGNQPQHF.

The chain combines TRBV19 with TRBJ2-7, with 8 bases matching TRBD1. Per germline, CDR1 LNHDA and CDR2 SQIVND (reference sequence). This CDR3 is built from 14 residues. V lost 10 bases to trimming and J lost 3 bases; unmatched junction nucleotides: 11. The CDR3 DNA is TGTGCCACCCGCCGGACAGGGATGAGCTACGAGCAGTACTTC. This translates into CATRRTGMSYEQYF.

This chain joins TRBV5-1 and TRBJ2-1; no clear D. The CDR3 has 15 residues. V shed 6 bases and J shed 0 bases, with 13 bases lying between them. Germline V lookup: CDR1 SGHRS, CDR2 YFSETQ. The CDR3 protein is CASTPLTNSYNEQFF. The CDR3, as DNA: TGCGCCAGCACCCCGCTAACGAACTCCTACAATGAGCAGTTCTTC.

In this sample, this clonotype is large. V is TRBV12-3 or TRBV12-4 and J is TRBJ1-5; D possibly corresponds to TRBD1 (5 bases). Trimming pared 0 bases from V and 15 bases from J, leaving 12 bases between. The CDR3 length is 12 residues. In nucleotides, the CDR3 is TGTGCCAGCAGTTTAGCGGGCAGGGCTCTGCATTTT. Its protein is CASSLAGRALHF.

The rearrangement joins TRBV7-9 to TRBJ1-5; D unclear. There are 12 residues in the CDR3. Germline CDR1 SEHNR, CDR2 FQNEAQ (reference sequence). V gave up 2 bases and J gave up 6 bases, with 5 bases separating them. The CDR3 coding sequence is TGTGCCAGCAGCTTATACCCTCAGCCCCAGCATTTT. This encodes CASSLYPQPQHF.

The CDR3 sequence is CASSLLRTSGNTYNEQFF. The CDR3, as DNA: TGTGCCAGCAGTTTACTACGGACTAGCGGCAACACTTACAATGAGCAGTTCTTC. V is TRBV27 and J is TRBJ2-1; 10 positions agree with TRBD2. V lost 2 bases to trimming and J lost 4 bases; unmatched junction nucleotides: 11. The CDR3 contains 18 residues. Germline loops: CDR1 MNHEY, CDR2 SMNVEV (reference sequence).

The genes are TRBV6-5 and TRBJ2-1, with D possibly matching TRBD2 (7 bases). The germline V and J ends were trimmed by 4 bases and 5 bases, with 18 bases remaining between them. CDR1 is MNHEY and CDR2 is SVGAGI in the germline V gene. This CDR3 spans 16 amino acids. The CDR3: CASSSLGAGAHNEQFF. The CDR3 DNA is TGTGCCAGCAGTTCCCTCGGGGCGGGGGCACACAATGAGCAGTTCTTC.

The chain is built from TRBV6-5 and TRBJ1-2; 7 bases map to TRBD1. In germline, CDR1 is MNHEY, CDR2 SVGAGI. The CDR3 is 15 residues long. The V segment lost 0 bases and the J segment 7 bases; nucleotides outside the gene matches: 8. In DNA form, the CDR3 reads TGTGCCAGCAGTTACTCAGGCAGGGGGGACCCTGGCTACACCTTC. Protein: CASSYSGRGDPGYTF.

Only a few counts were recorded for this clonotype. For the CDR3, the DNA is TGTGCCAACCCGACACATACCCACCCTGCCAATCAGCCCCAGCATTTT. It codes for CANPTHTHPANQPQHF. V is TRBV21-1 and J is TRBJ1-5; TRBD1, as called in the table, went unchecked against the DNA. TRBV21-1 has pseudogene status. There are 16 residues in the CDR3.